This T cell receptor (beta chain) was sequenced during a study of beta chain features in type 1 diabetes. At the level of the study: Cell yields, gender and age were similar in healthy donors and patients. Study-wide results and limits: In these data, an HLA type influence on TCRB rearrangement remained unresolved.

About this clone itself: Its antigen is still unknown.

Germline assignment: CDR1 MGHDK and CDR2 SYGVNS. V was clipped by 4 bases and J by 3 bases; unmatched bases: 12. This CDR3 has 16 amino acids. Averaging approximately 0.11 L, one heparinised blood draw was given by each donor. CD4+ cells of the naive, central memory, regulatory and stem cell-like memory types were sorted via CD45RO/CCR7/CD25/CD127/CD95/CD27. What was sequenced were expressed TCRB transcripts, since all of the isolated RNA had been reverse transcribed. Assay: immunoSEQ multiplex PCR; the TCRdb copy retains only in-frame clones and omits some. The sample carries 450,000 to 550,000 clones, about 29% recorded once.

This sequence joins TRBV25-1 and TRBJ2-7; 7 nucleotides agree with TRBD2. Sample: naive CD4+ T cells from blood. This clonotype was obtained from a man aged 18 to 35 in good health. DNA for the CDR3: TGTGCCAGCAGTGCCAACGGGGAGCGGGAAAGCTACGAGCAGTACTTC. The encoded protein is CASSANGERESYEQYF.